The 30 T cell receptor beta chains below all came from one sample that was sequenced in a study of blood T cell repertoires in COVID-19. The repertoire was sequenced with immunoSEQ multiplex PCR; TCRdb's copy has only in-frame clones and lacks some. The sample contains over 200,000 clones, over 80% of which appear only once. Source material: peripheral blood. The receptor set was obtained from a human donor in a cohort sampled during active COVID-19.

The J gene is TRBJ2-7, the V gene TRBV19; 9 bases agree with TRBD1. J lost 3 bases, V lost 5 bases, and 5 bases had no gene match. The CDR3 has 14 residues. CDR1 is LNHDA and CDR2 is SQIVND in the germline V gene (reference sequence). Here the CDR3 reads CASSLNRGHYEQYF. CDR3 DNA: TGTGCCAGTAGTTTGAACAGGGGGCACTACGAGCAGTACTTC.

The rearrangement joins TRBV18 to TRBJ2-2; the D gene is possibly TRBD2 (6 bases). This CDR3 contains 20 residues. CDR1 and CDR2 from the germline V gene are KGHSH and LQKENI. V was shortened by 2 bases and J by 9 bases, with 31 bases between the two germline ends. The CDR3 spells CASSPLTSLTILPRSRELFF. CDR3 sequence (DNA): TGTGCCAGCTCACCATTAACTAGCTTGACTATCCTACCCCGATCAAGGGAGCTGTTTTTT.

This rearrangement joins TRBV10-1 to TRBJ2-6; 7 nucleotides align to TRBD1. In germline, CDR1 is WNHNN, CDR2 SYGVQD (reference sequence). The CDR3 spans 14 residues. Trimming at V came to 7 bases and at J to 2 bases, leaving 2 bases not matched to a gene. The CDR3, as DNA: TGCGCCAGCAACGACAGGGCTGGGGCCAACGTCCTGACTTTC. Residues: CASNDRAGANVLTF.

The chain has TRBV6-4 and TRBJ2-5; D is ambiguous. Germline values: CDR1 MRHNA, CDR2 SNTAGT. V was trimmed by 10 bases and J by 3 bases, leaving 3 bases between them. The CDR3 covers 9 residues. In DNA form, the CDR3 reads TGTGCCACCAAAGAGACCCAGTACTTC. Its protein product is CATKETQYF.

The chain combines TRBV24-1 with TRBJ2-5; 8 bases fit TRBD1. The ends lost 4 bases at V and 4 bases at J; junction bases unmatched: 10. Germline-derived CDR1 and CDR2 are KGHDR and SFDVKD. This CDR3 spans 16 amino acids. The chain's CDR3 is CATSDPRTGSRETQYF. CDR3 bases: TGTGCCACCAGTGACCCCCGGACAGGGAGTCGAGAGACCCAGTACTTC.

This clone appeared a single time. The chain uses TRBV6-5 and TRBJ1-2, with 9 positions matching TRBD1. The trim removed 2 bases at V and 6 bases at J, leaving 7 bases unmatched. The germline V gene has CDR1 MNHEY and CDR2 SVGAGI. The CDR3 is made up of 15 amino acids. CDR3 nucleotides: TGTGCCAGCAGTTACAGTACCGGGACAGGGAATGGCTACACCTTC. Translating it yields CASSYSTGTGNGYTF.

The chain is built from TRBV4-3 and TRBJ2-2, with 10 bases lining up with TRBD1. The J segment lost 5 bases and the V segment lost 2 bases, leaving 8 bases of the junction unmatched. The CDR3 runs 17 residues. The V gene's germline CDR1 is LGHNA and CDR2 YSLEER. CDR3 nucleotides: TGCGCCAGCAGCCAAACAGCGGGACAGGGGTGGACCGGGGAGCTGTTTTTT. This translates into CASSQTAGQGWTGELFF.

The chain carries TRBV19 and TRBJ2-7; 11 positions agree with TRBD1. Looked up from germline, CDR1 is LNHDA and CDR2 is SQIVND (reference sequence). The CDR3 loop spans 19 amino acids. Trimming removed 5 bases from V and 0 bases from J; junction bases left unmatched: 15. The CDR3 DNA reads as TGTGCCAGTAGTCCCCTAGGCTTTGGGACAGGGGGTCTCTCCTACGAGCAGTACTTC. It codes for CASSPLGFGTGGLSYEQYF.

The chain recombines TRBV5-1 with TRBJ2-7; 14 positions match TRBD2. CDR1 SGHRS and CDR2 YFSETQ come from the germline V gene. V was pared by 1 base and J by 5 bases, with 8 bases of the junction left unmatched. The length of the CDR3 is 17 residues. The CDR3: CASSLSMGLAGVHEQYF. CDR3 in DNA: TGCGCCAGCAGCTTGAGTATGGGACTAGCGGGAGTCCACGAGCAGTACTTC.

In its sample, this clone was seen a few times. This chain uses TRBV28 with TRBJ2-1; 7 positions agree with TRBD1. V was clipped by 5 bases and J by 2 bases; unmatched bases: 6. This CDR3 is 15 amino acids long. Germline assignment: CDR1 MDHEN and CDR2 SYDVKM. In nucleotides, the CDR3 is TGTGCCAGCAGTCTCACAGGGGACCCCTACAATGAGCAGTTCTTC. Its translation is CASSLTGDPYNEQFF.

The chain joins TRBV5-4 to TRBJ1-1; a possible D gene is TRBD1 (5 bases). With 3 bases removed from V and 3 bases from J, the gap between germline ends came to 15 bases. The CDR3 sequence is 15 residues long. CDR1 SGHNT and CDR2 YYREEE come from the germline V gene (reference sequence). For the CDR3, the DNA is TGTGCCAGCAGCTGGGTCGGGGGGAAGGACACTGAAGCTTTCTTT. Encoded protein: CASSWVGGKDTEAFF.

The V and J genes are TRBV7-2 and TRBJ2-7; D uncertain. Trimming cost V 3 bases and J 2 bases, with 5 bases left between them. The CDR3 loop spans 12 amino acids. Germline V gene sequence: CDR1 SGHTA, CDR2 FQGNSA. CDR3 in amino acids: CASSFDTYEQYF. The CDR3 coding sequence is TGTGCCAGCAGCTTCGACACCTACGAGCAGTACTTC. Full variable domain (missing parts from reference TRBV7-2 and TRBJ2-7): GAGVSQSPSNKVTEKGKDVELRCDPISGHTALYWYRQSLGQGLEFLIYFQGNSAPDKSGLPSDRFSAERTGGSVSTLTIQRTQQEDSAVYLCASSFDTYEQYFGPGTRLTVT.

This chain connects TRBV18 to TRBJ1-3; TRBD1 matches at 9 bases. J was trimmed by 4 bases and V by 2 bases; bases with no gene match: 6. Germline CDR1 is KGHSH and CDR2 is LQKENI. The CDR3 loop spans 16 amino acids. The CDR3 DNA reads as TGTGCCAGCTCACCAAGGACAGGGGCCGCGGGAAACACCATATATTTT. It specifies CASSPRTGAAGNTIYF. Full variable domain (outside the CDR3, taken from reference TRBV18 and TRBJ1-3): NAGVMQNPRHLVRRRGQEARLRCSPMKGHSHVYWYRQLPEEGLKFMVYLQKENIIDESGMPKERFSAEFPKEGPSILRIQQVVRGDSAAYFCASSPRTGAAGNTIYFGEGSWLTVV.

V gene TRBV7-9 combines with J gene TRBJ1-1; tentatively, D is TRBD1 (6 bases). The V and J ends lost 5 bases and 1 base respectively, with 14 bases between them. The CDR3 covers 15 residues. From germline, CDR1 is SEHNR and CDR2 FQNEAQ (reference sequence). The DNA of the CDR3 is TGTGCCAGCAGCGCGGCGACAGGAGCGAACACTGAAGCTTTCTTT. Protein product: CASSAATGANTEAFF.

The chain couples TRBV6-2 or TRBV6-3 to TRBJ1-2; D gene unclear. The germline CDR1 and CDR2 sequences are MNHEY and SVGEGT. V lost 2 bases to trimming and J lost 7 bases, with 20 bases between them. This CDR3 is built from 16 residues. CDR3 region: CASSYGRRGPLSGYTF. The DNA of the CDR3 is TGTGCCAGCAGTTACGGACGTCGCGGGCCACTATCTGGCTACACCTTC.

The CDR3: CASGTSTYEQYF. CDR3 nucleotides: TGTGCCAGCGGGACTAGCACTTACGAGCAGTACTTC. This chain joins TRBV25-1 and TRBJ2-7; 9 bases are a match to TRBD2. This CDR3 spans 12 amino acids. The germline V gene encodes CDR1 MGHDK and CDR2 SYGVNS. With V trimmed by 8 bases and J by 4 bases, 3 bases remained unmatched.

The chain is built from TRBV20-1 and TRBJ1-5; D is possibly TRBD1 (6 bases). The CDR3 has 15 amino acids. V was shortened by 3 bases and J by 4 bases, with 16 bases between the two germline ends. Germline CDR1 DFQATT, CDR2 SNEGSKA (reference sequence). The CDR3 DNA is TGCAGTGCTAGTAGGAAACAGGGTAATAATCAGCCCCAGCATTTT. As protein: CSASRKQGNNQPQHF.

The chain links TRBV5-1 to TRBJ1-1; 8 nucleotides align to TRBD1. The CDR3 has 14 amino acids. The germline CDR1 and CDR2 sequences are SGHRS and YFSETQ. After removal of 5 bases from V and 5 bases from J, the junction contained 8 bases not matched to a gene. CDR3 amino acids: CASRVRDRTTEAFF. The CDR3 nucleotides read TGCGCCAGCAGGGTCCGGGACAGGACGACTGAAGCTTTCTTT.

The chain joins TRBV6-5 to TRBJ2-7; no clear D. Trimming pared 6 bases from V and 0 bases from J, leaving 9 bases between. CDR1 and CDR2 from the germline V gene are MNHEY and SVGAGI. The CDR3 is 13 amino acids. The CDR3 region has the DNA TGTGCCAGCAGAACTCCCGGCTCCTACGAGCAGTACTTC. Its protein is CASRTPGSYEQYF.

The chain has TRBV5-6 and TRBJ1-1, with D unresolved. CDR1 is SGHDT, CDR2 YYEEEE, per germline. Deletions cut 1 base from V and 3 bases from J, with 10 bases between. The CDR3 is made up of 14 amino acids. CDR3 in DNA: TGTGCCAGCAGCTTGTATACAGATGACACTGAAGCTTTCTTT. Protein product: CASSLYTDDTEAFF.

This clone was detected a few times. The J gene is TRBJ1-5, the V gene TRBV7-2; 7 nucleotides agree with TRBD1. The CDR3 is 15 amino acids. CDR1 is SGHTA, CDR2 FQGNSA, per germline. V shed 2 bases, J shed 4 bases, and the junction held 5 bases outside the gene matches. As DNA, the CDR3 is TGTGCCAGCAGCTTAACCCGGGACAGAAATCAGCCCCAGCATTTT. Protein product: CASSLTRDRNQPQHF.

This chain connects TRBV28 to TRBJ1-5, with 12 bases fitting TRBD1. This CDR3 contains 18 residues. The junction had 6 bases not matched to a gene; V was cut back by 2 bases and J by 1 base. Germline assignment: CDR1 MDHEN and CDR2 SYDVKM. CDR3 in amino acids: CASSLKGQGAGSNQPQHF. The DNA for the CDR3 is TGTGCCAGCAGTTTAAAGGGACAGGGGGCAGGGAGCAATCAGCCCCAGCATTTT. Complete variable domain (other parts from reference TRBV28 and TRBJ1-5): DVKVTQSSRYLVKRTGEKVFLECVQDMDHENMFWYRQDPGLGLRLIYFSYDVKMKEKGDIPEGYSVSREKKERFSLILESASTNQTSMYLCASSLKGQGAGSNQPQHFGDGTRLSIL.

The chain recombines TRBV6-5 with TRBJ1-4; 8 nucleotides line up with TRBD1. This CDR3 comprises 14 residues. V gave up 6 bases and J gave up 6 bases; unmatched junction bases: 6. From germline, CDR1 is MNHEY and CDR2 SVGAGI. The CDR3 region has the DNA TGTGCCAGCAGCCGGACAGGGAATCATGAAAAACTGTTTTTT. Translated, it gives CASSRTGNHEKLFF.

This clone was recorded a few times. This rearrangement joins TRBV9 to TRBJ1-1; weak D call: TRBD1 (6 bases). The CDR3 is 13 residues long. Trimming cost V 4 bases and J 5 bases, with 12 bases left between them. Germline CDR1 is SGDLS and CDR2 is YYNGEE. The CDR3 reads CASSPEGETEAFF. As DNA, the CDR3 is TGTGCCAGCAGCCCCGAGGGGGAGACTGAAGCTTTCTTT.

The chain joins TRBV5-1 to TRBJ2-7; TRBD1 aligns across 9 bases. The CDR3 totals 13 residues. The V gene end was trimmed by 2 bases and the J gene end by 5 bases; junction bases not matched to a gene: 2. Germline assignment: CDR1 SGHRS and CDR2 YFSETQ. CDR3 bases: TGCGCCAGCAGCTTCCGGACAGGGGACGAGCAGTACTTC. This translates into CASSFRTGDEQYF.

Of note for this clone: Other DNA variants within this sample encode the same CDR3. This CDR3 is CASSLDRGSYEQYF. The DNA of the CDR3 is TGTGCCAGCAGCCTGGACAGGGGCTCCTACGAGCAGTACTTC. The chain has TRBV11-2 and TRBJ2-7; TRBD1 matches 9 bases. This CDR3 is built from 14 residues. With 5 bases clipped from V and 0 bases from J, the junction kept 2 bases outside the gene matches. Germline V gene data show CDR1 as SGHAT and CDR2 as FQNNGV. The variable domain in full, with the rest retrieved from reference TRBV11-2 and TRBJ2-7, is EAGVAQSPRYKIIEKRQSVAFWCNPISGHATLYWYQQILGQGPKLLIQFQNNGVVDDSQLPKDRFSAERLKGVDSTLKIQPAKLEDSAVYLCASSLDRGSYEQYFGPGTRLTVT.

The chain links TRBV11-1 to TRBJ1-2; no reliable D call. This CDR3 comprises 14 residues. Germline values: CDR1 SGHAT, CDR2 FQDESV (reference sequence). The V end was cut by 1 base, the J end by 1 base, with 7 bases between. CDR3 nucleotide sequence: TGTGCCAGCAGCTTAGGAGGCAGTAACTATGGCTACACCTTC. Protein sequence: CASSLGGSNYGYTF.

The chain joins TRBV28 to TRBJ2-7; D remains ambiguous. Germline V gene lookup returns CDR1 MDHEN and CDR2 SYDVKM. This CDR3 comprises 14 residues. Trimming took off 4 bases at V and 4 bases at J, with 14 bases between the two ends. CDR3 loop: CASSSRWAPYEQYF. In nucleotides, the CDR3 is TGTGCCAGCAGTTCTCGTTGGGCCCCATACGAGCAGTACTTC.

The chain recombines TRBV7-3 with TRBJ2-1; 10 nucleotides match TRBD2. The CDR3 consists of 12 residues. Losses at the gene ends were 4 bases for V and 10 bases for J; bases not matched to a gene: 1. Germline V gene lookup returns CDR1 SGHTA and CDR2 FQGTGA. CDR3 in amino acids: CASSSTSGEQFF. CDR3 nucleotide sequence: TGTGCCAGCAGCTCGACTAGCGGGGAGCAGTTCTTC.

This clone was recorded once. The CDR3 reads CASSRVGTPLTNEKLFF. The CDR3 nucleotides are TGTGCCAGCAGTAGAGTAGGGACACCCCTTACTAATGAAAAACTGTTTTTT. The chain joins TRBV27 to TRBJ1-4; D is possibly TRBD1 (6 bases). The length of the CDR3 is 17 residues. The V gene lost 5 bases and the J gene lost 2 bases, with 18 bases spanning the gap. The germline gives CDR1 MNHEY, CDR2 SMNVEV (reference sequence).